These 24 T cell receptor beta chains originate from one sample sequenced in a study of T-cell memory formation after mild COVID-19 (dated by TCRdb to the early 2020s). The library was produced with 5' RACE. TCRdb records Illumina NovaSeq 6000 as the sequencer. Clones were called with MiXCR by TCRdb after fastp trimmed the public reads at Q25, and only in-frame beta chains were retained. Every distinct CDR3 protein forms one entry, paired with its most common genes and DNA. This sample is represented by 350,000 to 500,000 distinct CDR3 sequences; about a sixth of them were singletons. Of the sample, roughly a fifth is held by the ten largest clones. Specimen: PBMCs or a T cell subset sorted from them (not recorded which). The source of these receptors is a man aged 18-30 years who had mild COVID-19 (a few samples of this study predate the infection). The sample titles of this study are shuffled in the database, so cell type and time point are left out; the donor was told from shared clones.

The V call is TRBV6-5, the J call TRBJ2-7; 8 nucleotides align to TRBD2. Germline assignment: CDR1 MNHEY and CDR2 SVGAGI. The CDR3 extends over 14 amino acids. V gave up 5 bases and J gave up 3 bases; unmatched junction bases: 6. CDR3 amino acids: CASSTVAGIYEQYF. In DNA, the CDR3 is TGTGCCAGCAGTACCGTAGCGGGAATCTACGAGCAGTACTTC.

V usage is TRBV5-1 and J usage is TRBJ2-7; D is unclear. Trimming stripped 4 bases from V and 4 bases from J, with 3 bases between. Germline assignment: CDR1 SGHRS and CDR2 YFSETQ. This CDR3 region has 10 residues. The CDR3 loop reads CASSIYEQYV. DNA of the CDR3: TGCGCCAGCAGCATATACGAGCAGTACGTC.

This chain joins TRBV18 and TRBJ2-1; TRBD2 is a possible D gene (6 bases). The CDR3 totals 14 residues. The germline V gene encodes CDR1 KGHSH and CDR2 LQKENI. Trimming took off 6 bases at V and 5 bases at J, with 14 bases between the two ends. The CDR3, as DNA: TGTGCCAGCTCCCCTCCCCCGGGGGACAATGAGCAGTTCTTC. Its translation: CASSPPPGDNEQFF.

This clonotype has only a few counts. The chain recombines TRBV4-1 with TRBJ2-6; no clear D. From germline, CDR1 is MGHRA and CDR2 YSYEKL. This CDR3 contains 23 residues. Trimming stripped 2 bases from V and 2 bases from J, with 31 bases between. The CDR3 loop is CASSQRWVIRDWAVRTGANVLTF. The CDR3 bases are TGCGCCAGCAGCCAACGGTGGGTCATCCGTGACTGGGCAGTAAGAACTGGGGCCAACGTCCTGACTTTC.

V gene TRBV14 combines with J gene TRBJ1-1; D ambiguous. Germline V gene data show CDR1 as SGHDN and CDR2 as FVKESK. The CDR3 sequence is 13 residues long. Trimming removed 2 bases at V and 11 bases at J, with 15 bases between. The CDR3 sequence is CASSQQSQRKAFF. In nucleotides, the CDR3 is TGTGCCAGCAGCCAACAGTCACAACGTAAGGCTTTCTTT.

The J gene is TRBJ1-1, the V gene TRBV5-1, with 8 bases lining up with TRBD1. Germline assignment: CDR1 SGHRS and CDR2 YFSETQ. The CDR3 contains 14 residues. V lost 0 bases, J lost 7 bases, and 5 bases stayed unmatched. This CDR3 reads CASSLDRTGNEAFF. CDR3 bases: TGCGCCAGCAGCTTGGACCGGACAGGGAATGAAGCTTTCTTT. The full variable domain, with the rest looked up from reference TRBV5-1 and TRBJ1-1, is KAGVTQTPRYLIKTRGQQVTLSCSPISGHRSVSWYQQTPGQGLQFLFEYFSETQRNKGNFPGRFSGRQFSNSRSEMNVSTLELGDSALYLCASSLDRTGNEAFFGQGTRLTVV.

This clonotype has only a few counts. The rearrangement joins TRBV5-1 to TRBJ2-3, with D possibly TRBD2 on 5 matching bases. V lost 4 bases, J lost 2 bases, and 11 bases lay in between. The V gene's germline CDR1 is SGHRS and CDR2 YFSETQ. The CDR3 length is 14 residues. Here the CDR3 reads CASSLLDPTDTQYF. The CDR3 DNA sequence: TGCGCCAGCAGCCTACTAGATCCCACAGATACGCAGTATTTT.

This clonotype was seen a few times. The genes are TRBV4-2 and TRBJ1-5, with D unresolved. The CDR3 sequence is 14 residues long. The germline CDR1 and CDR2 sequences are LGHNA and YNFKEQ. Trimming shortened V by 1 base and J by 2 bases, and 6 bases separated the two germline ends. The CDR3 loop reads CASSQAFGNQPQHF. As DNA, the CDR3 is TGTGCCAGCAGCCAAGCCTTCGGCAATCAGCCCCAGCATTTT.

This clonotype was counted only a few times. CDR3 region: CASTTDRRGLSPLHF. The CDR3 nucleotides are TGTGCCAGCACGACGGACAGACGGGGCCTCTCACCCCTCCACTTT. The rearrangement joins TRBV7-2 to TRBJ1-6; the D gene is possibly TRBD1 (6 bases). V was clipped by 7 bases and J by 10 bases, with 20 bases between them. The germline gives CDR1 SGHTA, CDR2 FQGNSA. The CDR3 contains 15 residues.

This clonotype has just a few counts. The chain joins TRBV25-1 to TRBJ2-3, with D possibly matching TRBD2 (6 bases). The germline V and J ends were trimmed by 0 bases and 2 bases, with 9 bases remaining between them. The CDR3 has 15 residues. Per germline, CDR1 MGHDK and CDR2 SYGVNS. The DNA of the CDR3 is TGTGCCAGCAGTGAATACGGGGGATACACAGATACGCAGTATTTT. Its protein is CASSEYGGYTDTQYF.

The chain links TRBV20-1 to TRBJ1-5, with TRBD1 identical over 10 bases. This CDR3 is built from 15 residues. The J segment lost 10 bases and the V segment lost 6 bases, leaving 15 bases of the junction unmatched. The V gene's germline CDR1 is DFQATT and CDR2 SNEGSKA (reference sequence). The CDR3 nucleotides are TGCAGTGCAACCTCCGGGACAGGGGTTTCACTTCCCCAGCATTTT. Protein product: CSATSGTGVSLPQHF.

CDR3 nucleotides: TGTGCCATCAGTGGGACAGGGGGCTTACAGTCACCCCTCCACTTT. This sequence encodes CAISGTGGLQSPLHF. The gene calls are TRBV10-3 and TRBJ1-6; 11 bases align to TRBD1. Germline values: CDR1 ENHRY, CDR2 SYGVKD. V gave up 4 bases and J gave up 10 bases; unmatched junction bases: 6. This CDR3 is 15 amino acids long.

J is TRBJ2-6 and V is TRBV6-5; D gene ambiguous. Looked up from germline, CDR1 is MNHEY and CDR2 is SVGAGI. V gave up 6 bases and J gave up 0 bases, with 18 bases separating them. The CDR3 contains 18 residues. CDR3 loop: CASSPLWEQSSGANVLTF. The CDR3 DNA sequence: TGTGCCAGCAGCCCCCTCTGGGAACAAAGCTCTGGGGCCAACGTCCTGACTTTC.

V and J are TRBV7-2 and TRBJ1-3, with a tentative D call TRBD1 (6 bases). Germline V gives CDR1 SGHTA, CDR2 FQGNSA. This CDR3 region has 16 residues. V lost 5 bases and J lost 0, with 14 bases in between. The CDR3: CASSLGGSRSGNTIYF. The CDR3, as DNA: TGTGCCAGCAGCCTCGGGGGCAGCCGCTCTGGAAACACCATATATTTT. Filled out from reference TRBV7-2 and TRBJ1-3, the complete variable domain reads GAGVSQSPSNKVTEKGKDVELRCDPISGHTALYWYRQSLGQGLEFLIYFQGNSAPDKSGLPSDRFSAERTGGSVSTLTIQRTQQEDSAVYLCASSLGGSRSGNTIYFGEGSWLTVV.

This rearrangement joins TRBV5-4 to TRBJ1-2; D ambiguous. The V end was cut by 1 base, the J end by 5 bases, with 6 bases between. Per the germline V gene, CDR1 is SGHNT and CDR2 is YYREEE (reference sequence). This CDR3 has 12 amino acids. CDR3 coding DNA: TGTGCCAGCAGCTTGTTTCCTTATGGCTACACCTTC. Residues: CASSLFPYGYTF.

The genes are TRBV6-6 and TRBJ2-1; 7 bases are a match to TRBD1. The length of the CDR3 is 16 residues. Looked up from germline, CDR1 is MNHNY and CDR2 is SVGAGI (reference sequence). With V trimmed by 0 bases and J by 4 bases, 6 bases remained unmatched. Here the CDR3 DNA reads TGTGCCAGCAGTTACTCCAACAGGGGACCTTACAATGAGCAGTTCTTC. Protein sequence: CASSYSNRGPYNEQFF.

This clonotype has a handful of counts. The genes are TRBV11-2 and TRBJ2-7, with D hard to call. This CDR3 spans 15 amino acids. CDR1 and CDR2 from the germline V gene are SGHAT and FQNNGV. Between the trimmed V and J ends, which lost 1 base and 1 base, there was a span of 11 bases. The CDR3 DNA is TGTGCCAGCAGCTTAGGTTTGGGCACGTCCTACGAGCAGTACGTC. This gives the protein CASSLGLGTSYEQYV.

This clonotype was detected only a few times. This chain connects TRBV11-2 to TRBJ2-7, with D possibly TRBD1 on 5 matching bases. The germline V and J ends were trimmed by 5 bases and 0 bases, with 8 bases remaining between them. Germline V gene lookup returns CDR1 SGHAT and CDR2 FQNNGV. The length of the CDR3 is 13 residues. CDR3 nucleotide sequence: TGTGCCAGCAGCAGACAGTTCTCCTACGAGCAGTACGTC. It is translated as CASSRQFSYEQYV.

The genes are TRBV7-3 and TRBJ2-7, with 8 bases that match TRBD1. Germline V gene sequence: CDR1 SGHTA, CDR2 FQGTGA. The CDR3 is 13 amino acids. V dropped 4 bases and J dropped 6; count of bases not matched to a gene: 5. As DNA, the CDR3 is TGTGCCAGCAGCTCCCGGACAGGGAGCGAGCAGTACTTC. It yields the protein CASSSRTGSEQYF.

In DNA, the CDR3 is TGCGCCAGCAGCCAACTCGATCTTACCACGGGTCCAGGGACTAAAAGAACTGGGGCCAACGTCCTGACTTTC. This sequence encodes CASSQLDLTTGPGTKRTGANVLTF. J is TRBJ2-6 and V is TRBV4-1, with 7 bases lining up with TRBD2. Looked up from germline, CDR1 is MGHRA and CDR2 is YSYEKL. V gave up 2 bases and J gave up 2 bases; unmatched junction bases: 27. The CDR3 consists of 24 residues.

This clonotype occurred a few times. This chain uses TRBV9 with TRBJ1-5; the D is unclear. This CDR3 contains 14 residues. Germline assignment: CDR1 SGDLS and CDR2 YYNGEE. The V end was cut by 0 bases, the J end by 0 bases, with 4 bases between. CDR3 sequence: CASSVDHSNQPQHF. As DNA, the CDR3 is TGTGCCAGCAGCGTAGATCATAGCAATCAGCCCCAGCATTTT.

J is TRBJ2-7 and V is TRBV7-8; TRBD1 agrees at 11 bases. The CDR3 covers 16 residues. The germline V gene has CDR1 SGHVS and CDR2 FQNEAQ. V was pared by 8 bases and J by 5 bases, with 14 bases of the junction left unmatched. CDR3 sequence (DNA): TGTGCCAGCGAGCCGCTACCGGGACAGGGGGTCAACGAGCAGTACTTC. Protein sequence: CASEPLPGQGVNEQYF.

This clonotype has more than one count but fewer than ten. This chain connects TRBV6-5 to TRBJ2-2, with D unclear. Trimming cost V 3 bases and J 0 bases, with 5 bases left between them. The CDR3 spans 14 residues. Germline V gives CDR1 MNHEY, CDR2 SVGAGI. The CDR3 region is CASSYLSNTGELFF. In nucleotides, the CDR3 is TGTGCCAGCAGTTATCTCTCGAACACCGGGGAGCTGTTTTTT.

V and J are TRBV5-5 and TRBJ1-1; no reliable D call. Germline CDR1 reads SGHKS; CDR2 reads YYEKEE (reference sequence). V gave up 9 bases and J gave up 0 bases, with 18 bases separating them. The CDR3 extends over 15 amino acids. CDR3 residues: CANQTPGPMNTEAFF. The CDR3, as DNA: TGTGCCAACCAAACGCCCGGCCCCATGAACACTGAAGCTTTCTTT.